This TCR beta chain was sequenced in a study of blood T cell repertoires in COVID-19. Profiled with immunoSEQ multiplex PCR; TCRdb holds only in-frame clones, not every one. The repertoire holds hundreds of thousands of clones, with about 86% as singletons. The CDR3 runs to 12 residues. The germline V gene encodes CDR1 MNHNY and CDR2 SVGAGI (reference sequence). V was shortened by 8 bases and J by 5 bases, with 13 bases between the two germline ends. Sequencing was carried out using peripheral blood. The sequence was obtained from a woman between 65 and 79 years old with COVID-19, enrolled during active disease. This chain uses TRBV6-6 with TRBJ2-7, with D possibly being TRBD1 (6 bases). This CDR3 is CASGQGLHEQYF. The CDR3 nucleotides read TGTGCCAGCGGTCAGGGGTTACACGAGCAGTACTTC.